Presented here are 20 T cell receptor beta chains from one specimen sequenced in a study of shared clonotypes between healthy human individuals. Libraries were prepared by immunoSEQ multiplex PCR; TCRdb keeps only in-frame clonotypes and omits some of them. The sample has more than 1.2 million clones; around 98.5% are singletons. Input material: naive CD4+ T cells sorted from blood. The subset is: CD45RA+ positively selected. These receptors were collected from a man aged 25 to 40 in good health.

The V gene is TRBV19, the J gene TRBJ2-3, with 9 positions matching TRBD2. The CDR3 extends over 16 amino acids. The junction had 2 bases not matched to a gene; V was cut back by 1 base and J by 0 bases. From germline, CDR1 is LNHDA and CDR2 SQIVND (reference sequence). This chain's CDR3 is CASSIGGLASTDTQYF. The DNA of the CDR3 is TGTGCCAGTAGTATAGGCGGACTAGCGAGCACAGATACGCAGTATTTT.

The V and J genes are TRBV29-1 and TRBJ2-3, with 7 positions matching TRBD2. Germline V gene sequence: CDR1 SQVTM, CDR2 ANQGSEA. This CDR3 is 14 amino acids long. CDR3 sequence reads: CTVVLALSTDTQYF. CDR3 DNA: TGCACTGTCGTACTAGCGCTCAGCACAGATACGCAGTATTTT.

The genes are TRBV28 and TRBJ2-7; D remains ambiguous. Germline CDR1 reads MDHEN; CDR2 reads SYDVKM. This CDR3 is built from 16 residues. Trimming shortened V by 4 bases and J by 0 bases, and 16 bases separated the two germline ends. The chain's CDR3 is CASSSLKRESSYEQYF. The CDR3 DNA is TGTGCCAGCAGTTCCCTGAAACGAGAGAGCTCCTACGAGCAGTACTTC.

V is TRBV7-2 and J is TRBJ2-1; 7 bases line up with TRBD1. This CDR3 is 14 amino acids long. Germline V gene sequence: CDR1 SGHTA, CDR2 FQGNSA. The trim removed 1 base at V and 6 bases at J, leaving 3 bases unmatched. This chain's CDR3 is CASSLDRGGNEQFF. The CDR3 DNA is TGTGCCAGCAGCTTAGACAGGGGCGGCAATGAGCAGTTCTTC.

This rearrangement joins TRBV7-9 to TRBJ2-3, with D hard to call. This CDR3 is 15 amino acids long. The germline V gene encodes CDR1 SEHNR and CDR2 FQNEAQ (reference sequence). V dropped 5 bases and J dropped 1 base, with 13 bases sitting between them. For the CDR3, the DNA is TGTGCCAGCAGCCCTAGACTGGCGGGCACAGATACGCAGTATTTT. Translating gives CASSPRLAGTDTQYF.

The genes are TRBV7-2 and TRBJ2-1, with D possibly matching TRBD2 (5 bases). The CDR3 has 16 amino acids. Germline assignment: CDR1 SGHTA and CDR2 FQGNSA. The V and J ends lost 5 bases and 6 bases respectively, with 20 bases between them. The CDR3 sequence is CASSPSGILNPNEQFF. For the CDR3, the DNA is TGTGCCAGCAGCCCGAGCGGCATCCTTAACCCCAATGAGCAGTTCTTC.

This sequence joins TRBV18 and TRBJ2-4; 10 nucleotides match TRBD2. The germline V gene encodes CDR1 KGHSH and CDR2 LQKENI. This CDR3 comprises 18 residues. J lost 0 bases, V lost 1 base, and 6 bases had no gene match. The CDR3 bases are TGTGCCAGCTCACCACGGGGGACTAGCGCTATAGCCAAAAACATTCAGTACTTC. Protein: CASSPRGTSAIAKNIQYF. The entire variable domain, with the rest obtained from reference TRBV18 and TRBJ2-4, is as follows: NAGVMQNPRHLVRRRGQEARLRCSPMKGHSHVYWYRQLPEEGLKFMVYLQKENIIDESGMPKERFSAEFPKEGPSILRIQQVVRGDSAAYFCASSPRGTSAIAKNIQYFGAGTRLSVL.

The gene calls are TRBV10-3 and TRBJ2-2; tentatively, D is TRBD2 (6 bases). The germline CDR1 and CDR2 sequences are ENHRY and SYGVKD. V was pared by 7 bases and J by 7 bases, with 25 bases between. The CDR3 covers 17 residues. CDR3 residues: CAITITPGAYSGGELFF. Here the CDR3 DNA reads TGTGCCATCACCATAACTCCGGGAGCGTATTCAGGCGGGGAGCTGTTTTTT.

The chain joins TRBV6-6 to TRBJ1-5; tentatively, D is TRBD1 (6 bases). The CDR3 consists of 14 residues. Germline V CDR1 and CDR2: MNHNY, SVGAGI (reference sequence). The V end lost 1 base, the J end lost 9 bases, and 13 bases lay between the germline ends. As DNA, the CDR3 is TGTGCCAGCAGTTACTTGACAGGACTTGGGCCCCAGCATTTT. Encoded protein: CASSYLTGLGPQHF.

The rearrangement joins TRBV5-1 to TRBJ2-1, with 11 bases lining up with TRBD2. J lost 5 bases, V lost 1 base, and 8 bases had no gene match. The CDR3 has 17 amino acids. Looked up from germline, CDR1 is SGHRS and CDR2 is YFSETQ. CDR3 amino acids: CASSLPLAGGPHNEQFF. In DNA, the CDR3 is TGCGCCAGCAGCTTGCCCTTAGCGGGAGGGCCGCACAATGAGCAGTTCTTC.

The chain is built from TRBV5-6 and TRBJ2-3, with 11 bases identical to TRBD2. The CDR3 length is 14 residues. Germline loops: CDR1 SGHDT, CDR2 YYEEEE. V was pared by 3 bases and J by 6 bases, with 3 bases of the junction left unmatched. The CDR3 DNA follows: TGTGCCAGCAGCTCACTAGCGGGGGACGATACGCAGTATTTT. It codes for CASSSLAGDDTQYF.

The chain uses TRBV6-6 and TRBJ2-7; 7 bases map to TRBD1. Germline-derived CDR1 and CDR2 are MNHNY and SVGAGI (reference sequence). The V and J ends lost 2 bases and 5 bases, in that order; junction bases with no gene match: 3. The CDR3 is made up of 13 amino acids. The CDR3 DNA is TGTGCCAGCAGTTACAGACAGGGCCACGAGCAGTACTTC. This gives the protein CASSYRQGHEQYF.

This clone was counted a single time. This rearrangement joins TRBV5-6 to TRBJ2-3; TRBD1 is a possible D gene (6 bases). The CDR3 sequence is 15 residues long. The V gene lost 4 bases and the J gene lost 0 bases, with 12 bases spanning the gap. CDR1 SGHDT and CDR2 YYEEEE come from the germline V gene. This chain's CDR3 is CASSLGTLSTDTQYF. The CDR3 DNA reads as TGTGCCAGCAGCCTTGGGACACTCAGCACAGATACGCAGTATTTT.

As to this clone: Other DNA sequences in the same sample also yield this CDR3. This rearrangement joins TRBV6-5 to TRBJ2-3; D unclear. Looked up from germline, CDR1 is MNHEY and CDR2 is SVGAGI. The CDR3 sequence is 11 residues long. Deletions cut 3 bases from V and 4 bases from J, with 2 bases between. CDR3 sequence (DNA): TGTGCCAGCAGTTATTCAGATACGCAGTATTTT. Encoded protein: CASSYSDTQYF.

V usage is TRBV4-1 and J usage is TRBJ2-1, with TRBD1 matching over 11 bases. This CDR3 contains 16 residues. With V trimmed by 0 bases and J by 7 bases, 5 bases remained unmatched. Germline V gene sequence: CDR1 MGHRA, CDR2 YSYEKL. CDR3 sequence (DNA): TGCGCCAGCAGCCAAGAGACCGGGACAGGGGGTAATGAGCAGTTCTTC. This gives the protein CASSQETGTGGNEQFF.

As regards this clone: Other DNA sequences of this sample code for an identical CDR3. The chain has TRBV5-1 and TRBJ1-1, with 10 bases identical to TRBD1. With 5 bases clipped from V and 5 bases from J, the junction kept 6 bases outside the gene matches. The CDR3 consists of 14 residues. CDR1 and CDR2 (germline): SGHRS, YFSETQ. The CDR3: CASSSGQGGTEAFF. In DNA, the CDR3 is TGCGCCAGCAGTTCAGGACAGGGGGGTACTGAAGCTTTCTTT. The entire variable domain, with the rest obtained from reference TRBV5-1 and TRBJ1-1, is as follows: KAGVTQTPRYLIKTRGQQVTLSCSPISGHRSVSWYQQTPGQGLQFLFEYFSETQRNKGNFPGRFSGRQFSNSRSEMNVSTLELGDSALYLCASSSGQGGTEAFFGQGTRLTVV.

V gene TRBV5-6 combines with J gene TRBJ1-2; D ambiguous. CDR1 and CDR2 (germline): SGHDT, YYEEEE. The CDR3 is 12 residues long. Trimming took 2 bases from V and 5 from J, leaving 7 bases between them. In DNA, the CDR3 is TGTGCCAGCAGCTTAGATTCATATGGCTACACCTTC. This translates into CASSLDSYGYTF.

This rearrangement joins TRBV18 to TRBJ2-7, with D uncertain. The CDR3 runs 14 residues. V was trimmed by 5 bases and J by 5 bases, leaving 16 bases between them. Germline V gene sequence: CDR1 KGHSH, CDR2 LQKENI. CDR3 DNA: TGTGCCAGCTCATCATTAGGAGATGTCGACGAGCAGTACTTC. Translation: CASSSLGDVDEQYF.

The chain uses TRBV5-5 and TRBJ2-3; no firm D call. The CDR3 contains 13 residues. Germline assignment: CDR1 SGHKS and CDR2 YYEKEE (reference sequence). V shed 0 bases and J shed 10 bases, with 12 bases lying between them. This CDR3 reads CASSLDATGPQYF. CDR3 in DNA: TGTGCCAGCAGCTTGGACGCAACCGGCCCGCAGTATTTT.

About this clone: Additional DNA sequences in this sample encode the identical CDR3. This chain joins TRBV20-1 and TRBJ2-1; the D is unclear. CDR1 is DFQATT, CDR2 SNEGSKA, per germline (reference sequence). CDR3 length: 11 amino acids. The ends were cut back, 3 bases at V and 6 bases at J, with 6 bases in the middle. The CDR3 DNA is TGCAGTGCTAGGAGGAGCAATGAGCAGTTCTTC. It yields the protein CSARRSNEQFF.